The present entry profiles one T cell receptor (beta chain) with its context. Antigen: not known. V was pared by 0 bases and J by 5 bases, with 6 bases of the junction left unmatched. This CDR3 spans 15 amino acids. Germline CDR1 SGDLS, CDR2 YYNGEE. The sample is drawn from a study of cytomegalovirus exposure and HLA in healthy donors. Study results and caveats: Among CMV-associated TCR beta chains, most appeared HLA-restricted in a later analysis. Many donors shared some public TCRs, even though most TCR sequences were rare.

PCR used 60 Vbeta primers and 13 Jbeta primers. Clones were sequenced by immunoSEQ multiplex PCR, and TCRdb holds only the in-frame ones, with some missing. This sample has 150,000 to 200,000 clones, with roughly four fifths found just once. The sequenced sample was PBMCs. This TCR was sampled from a woman aged 40 to 50 in good health and CMV-seronegative. V usage is TRBV9 and J usage is TRBJ2-5; TRBD2 matches 8 bases. The CDR3 sequence is CASSVAGGRMETQYF. CDR3 nucleotides: TGTGCCAGCAGCGTAGCTGGCGGGAGGATGGAGACCCAGTACTTC.